This T cell receptor (beta chain) was recorded in a study of blood T cell repertoires in COVID-19 (dated by TCRdb to 2020 to 2022). Study-wide context: The collaborator samples originated in the United States, Italy and Spain and spanned the acute and convalescent phases of COVID-19. The prospective study material was composed of cDNA or gDNA derived from T cells, B-cell-depleted T cells, or PBMCs. The dataset comprised deeply sampled blood TCRbeta repertoires from subjects exposed to, actively infected with, or recovered from COVID-19. A freely available public database, intended as a resource for researchers studying the immune response to SARS-CoV-2, is where the repertoires were released. Samples were obtained from the ongoing ImmuneRACE study (first 160 participants) and from 1,254 subjects provided by 6 global collaborators. The sample metadata nearly always contained a de-identified subject ID, COVID-19 status, age in years and sex. HLA class I and class II types, where available, came from metadata supplied by the sample provider rather than from assay-based typing.

The CDR3 measures 17 amino acids from cysteine to phenylalanine. The CDR3 DNA has 51 bases and is translated from base 1. The germline V gene (reference sequence) yields SGHNT for CDR1 and YYREEE for CDR2. At the junction V is shortened by 4 bases and J by 2 bases, with 21 bases in between. The immunoSEQ Assay, a bias-controlled multiplex PCR, was used to amplify TCRbeta CDR3 regions from genomic DNA. Turning to the authors' computational methods: The number of nucleated cells in each sample was estimated from the amplification of reference gene primers within the assay. To quantify the absolute abundance of each unique TCRbeta CDR3 rearrangement, sequence reads were collapsed and filtered. For each sample, productive Simpson clonality was calculated by taking the square root of Simpson's diversity index across productive rearrangements. Held by TCRdb, this immuneACCESS table contains in-frame sequences only and omits some clones. Under half of the omission traces to an unresolved V gene where checked; the cause of the rest is unknown. D and trimming were read from the DNA, whereas the V and J calls and clone size are those reported in that table. The sample yields a few hundred thousand clones; approximately 85% were counted once. The ten largest clonotypes hold about 6.2% of the sample.

Participants in the prospective study were enrolled through a virtual design, were aged roughly 18 to 95 years, and lived in approximately 25 United States geographic areas. To assign participants to cohorts, the prospective study relied on clinical history that participants themselves reported in a screening survey and a study questionnaire. Exposed participants had been in contact with someone with a PCR-confirmed or clinician-diagnosed COVID-19 case within 2 weeks of study entry. Mobile phlebotomists in the prospective study collected whole blood, serum and a nasopharyngeal or oropharyngeal swab from every participant. Participants in the prospective study had the option to provide additional blood draws and questionnaires over a 2-month period. Blood samples from the prospective study were shipped frozen or at room temperature prior to DNA extraction. The paper as a whole reports these results and caveats: The quantity of clinical and demographic metadata differed by source and by participant and was supplied without curation.

This clone was picked up one time. The antigen this receptor binds is unknown. The record has no base qualities; no much larger clone is one base away. This chain joins TRBV5-4 to TRBJ1-2, with a weak D call of TRBD1 (6 bases match). This TCR came from a woman aged 50 to 65 who had been exposed to COVID-19. Sequencing was performed on PBMCs or T cells enriched from blood (not recorded which). Here is the DNA: TGTGCCAGCAGCAGAAGTCTAGCGGGACACGGAAACTATGGCTACACCTTC. Its protein reads: CASSRSLAGHGNYGYTF.